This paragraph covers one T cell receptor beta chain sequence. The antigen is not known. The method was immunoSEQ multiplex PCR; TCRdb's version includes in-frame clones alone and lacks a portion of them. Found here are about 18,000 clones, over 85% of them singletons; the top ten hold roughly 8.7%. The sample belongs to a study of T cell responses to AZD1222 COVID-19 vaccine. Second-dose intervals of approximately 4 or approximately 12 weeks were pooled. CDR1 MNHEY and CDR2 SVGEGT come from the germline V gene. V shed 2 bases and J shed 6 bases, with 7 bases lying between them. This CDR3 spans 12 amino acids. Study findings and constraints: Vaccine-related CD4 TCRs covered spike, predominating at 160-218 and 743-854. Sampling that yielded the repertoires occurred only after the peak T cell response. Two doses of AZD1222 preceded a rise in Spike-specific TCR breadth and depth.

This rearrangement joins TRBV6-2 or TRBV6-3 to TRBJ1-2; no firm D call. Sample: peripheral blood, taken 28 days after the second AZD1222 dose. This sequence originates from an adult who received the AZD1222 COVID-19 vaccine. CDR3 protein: CASSYTGDGYTF. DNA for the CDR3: TGTGCCAGCAGTTACACTGGGGATGGCTACACCTTC.